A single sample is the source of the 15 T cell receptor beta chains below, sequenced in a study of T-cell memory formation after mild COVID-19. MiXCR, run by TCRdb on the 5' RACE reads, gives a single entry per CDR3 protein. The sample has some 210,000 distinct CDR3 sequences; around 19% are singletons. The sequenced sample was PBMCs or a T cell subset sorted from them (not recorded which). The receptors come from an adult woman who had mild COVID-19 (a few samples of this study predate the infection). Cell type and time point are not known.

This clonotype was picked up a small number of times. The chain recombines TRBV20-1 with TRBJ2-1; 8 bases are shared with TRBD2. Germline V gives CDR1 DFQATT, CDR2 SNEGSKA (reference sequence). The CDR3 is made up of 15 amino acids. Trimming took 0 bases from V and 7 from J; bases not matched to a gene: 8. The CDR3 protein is CSARDSAGLGNEQFF. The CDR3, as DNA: TGCAGTGCTAGAGACTCCGCGGGACTAGGAAATGAGCAGTTCTTC.

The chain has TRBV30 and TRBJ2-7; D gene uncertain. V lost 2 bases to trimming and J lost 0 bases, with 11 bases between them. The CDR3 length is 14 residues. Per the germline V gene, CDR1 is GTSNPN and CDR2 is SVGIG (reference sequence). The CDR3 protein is CAWSRTFSSYEQYF. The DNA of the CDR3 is TGTGCCTGGAGTCGGACCTTTAGCTCCTACGAGCAGTACTTC. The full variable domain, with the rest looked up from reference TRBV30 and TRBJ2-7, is SQTIHQWPATLVQPVGSPLSLECTVEGTSNPNLYWYRQAAGRGLQLLFYSVGIGQISSEVPQNLSASRPQDRQFILSSKKLLLSDSGFYLCAWSRTFSSYEQYFGPGTRLTVT.

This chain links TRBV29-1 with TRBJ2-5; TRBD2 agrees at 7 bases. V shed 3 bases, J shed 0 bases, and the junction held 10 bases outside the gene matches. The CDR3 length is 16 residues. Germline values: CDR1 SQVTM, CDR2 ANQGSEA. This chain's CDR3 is CSVEGGARRYQETQYF. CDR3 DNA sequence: TGCAGCGTTGAGGGAGGGGCCAGGAGGTACCAAGAGACCCAGTACTTC.

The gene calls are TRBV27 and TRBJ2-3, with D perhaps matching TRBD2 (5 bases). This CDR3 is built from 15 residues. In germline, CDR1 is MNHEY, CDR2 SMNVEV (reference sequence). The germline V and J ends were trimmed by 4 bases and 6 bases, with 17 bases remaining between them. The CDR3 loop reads CASSSTRLPEDTQYF. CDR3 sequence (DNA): TGTGCCAGCAGTTCCACCCGACTACCCGAGGATACGCAGTATTTT.

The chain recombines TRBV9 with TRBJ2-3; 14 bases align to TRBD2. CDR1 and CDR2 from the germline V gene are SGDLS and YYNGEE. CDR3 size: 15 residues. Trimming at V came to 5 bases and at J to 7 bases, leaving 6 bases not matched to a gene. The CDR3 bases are TGTGCCAGCAGTACGACTAGCGGGGGGGCGAATACGCAGTATTTT. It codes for CASSTTSGGANTQYF.

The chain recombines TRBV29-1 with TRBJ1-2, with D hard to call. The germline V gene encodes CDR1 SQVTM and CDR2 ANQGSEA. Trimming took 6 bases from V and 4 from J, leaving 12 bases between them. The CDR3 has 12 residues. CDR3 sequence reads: CSVMDPLYGYTF. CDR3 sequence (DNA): TGCAGCGTGATGGACCCCCTCTATGGCTACACCTTC.

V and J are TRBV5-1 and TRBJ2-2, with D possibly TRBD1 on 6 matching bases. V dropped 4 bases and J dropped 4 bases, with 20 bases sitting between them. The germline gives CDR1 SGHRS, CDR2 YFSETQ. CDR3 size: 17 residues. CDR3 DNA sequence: TGCGCCAGCAGCCGCCAGGGTGGGGGCCCGAGCACCGGGGAGCTGTTTTTT. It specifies CASSRQGGGPSTGELFF.

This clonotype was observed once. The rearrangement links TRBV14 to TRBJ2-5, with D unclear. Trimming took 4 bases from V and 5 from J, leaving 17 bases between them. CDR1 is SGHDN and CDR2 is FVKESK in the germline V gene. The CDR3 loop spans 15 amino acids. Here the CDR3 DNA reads TGTGCCAGCAGCCGCCAAACTTCAAAGCAGGAGACCCAGTACTTC. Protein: CASSRQTSKQETQYF.

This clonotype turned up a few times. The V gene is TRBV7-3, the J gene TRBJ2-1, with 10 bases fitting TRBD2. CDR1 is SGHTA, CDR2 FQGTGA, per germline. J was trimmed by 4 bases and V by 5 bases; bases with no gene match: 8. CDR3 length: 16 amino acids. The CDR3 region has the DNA TGTGCCAGCAGCCAGATTGGGACTAGCGAGTACAATGAGCAGTTCTTC. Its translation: CASSQIGTSEYNEQFF.

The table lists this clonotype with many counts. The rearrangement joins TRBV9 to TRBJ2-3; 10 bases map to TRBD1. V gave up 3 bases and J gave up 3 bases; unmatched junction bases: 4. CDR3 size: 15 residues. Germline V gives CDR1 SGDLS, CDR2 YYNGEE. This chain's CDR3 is CASSGDRGRTDTQYF. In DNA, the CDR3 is TGTGCCAGCAGCGGAGACAGGGGGCGTACAGATACGCAGTATTTT.

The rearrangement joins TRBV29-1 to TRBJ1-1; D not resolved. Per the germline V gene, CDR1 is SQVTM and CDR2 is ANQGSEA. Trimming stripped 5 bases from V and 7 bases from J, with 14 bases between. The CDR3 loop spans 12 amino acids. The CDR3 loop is CSVYGPPFEAFF. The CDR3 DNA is TGCAGCGTTTACGGCCCCCCCTTTGAAGCTTTCTTT.

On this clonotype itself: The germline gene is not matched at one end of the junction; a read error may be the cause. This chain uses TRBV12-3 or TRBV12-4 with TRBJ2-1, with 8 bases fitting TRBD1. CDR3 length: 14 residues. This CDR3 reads CASTRGQINNEQLF. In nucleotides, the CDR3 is TGTGCCAGCACCAGGGGGCAGATAAACAATGAGCAGTTATTC.

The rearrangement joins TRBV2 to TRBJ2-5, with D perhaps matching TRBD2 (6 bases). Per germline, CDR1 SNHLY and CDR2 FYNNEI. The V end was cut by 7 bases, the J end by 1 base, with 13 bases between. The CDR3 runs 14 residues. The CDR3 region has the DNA TGTGCCAGCACCCAAGCGGGTCCCCAAGAGACCCAGTACTTC. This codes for CASTQAGPQETQYF.

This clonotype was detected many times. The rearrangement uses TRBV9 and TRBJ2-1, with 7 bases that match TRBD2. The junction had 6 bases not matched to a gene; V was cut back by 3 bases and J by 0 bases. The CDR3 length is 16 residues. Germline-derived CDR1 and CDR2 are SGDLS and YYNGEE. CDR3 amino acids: CASSARLAVSYNEQFF. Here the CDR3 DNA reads TGTGCCAGCAGCGCCCGACTAGCCGTCTCCTACAATGAGCAGTTCTTC.

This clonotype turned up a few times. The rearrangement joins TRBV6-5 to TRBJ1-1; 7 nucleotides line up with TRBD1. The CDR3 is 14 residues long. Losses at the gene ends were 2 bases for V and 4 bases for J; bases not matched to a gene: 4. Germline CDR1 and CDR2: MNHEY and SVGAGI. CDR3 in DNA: TGTGCCAGCAGTTACAGGGGGCTCTTCACTGAAGCTTTCTTT. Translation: CASSYRGLFTEAFF.